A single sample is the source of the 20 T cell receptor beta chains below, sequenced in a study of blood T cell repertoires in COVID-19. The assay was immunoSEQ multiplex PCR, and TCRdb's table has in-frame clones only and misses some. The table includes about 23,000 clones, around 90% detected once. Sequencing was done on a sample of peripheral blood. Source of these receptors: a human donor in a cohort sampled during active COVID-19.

In DNA form, the CDR3 reads TGTGCCACCACGGACATCGGGGGGCCCCAGCATTTT. It codes for CATTDIGGPQHF. The J gene is TRBJ1-5, the V gene TRBV24-1; D possibly corresponds to TRBD1 (5 bases). V lost 8 bases, J lost 9 bases, and 13 bases lay in between. CDR1 and CDR2 from the germline V gene are KGHDR and SFDVKD. The CDR3 covers 12 residues.

In DNA, the CDR3 is TGTGCCAGCAGCCGGGAGGGGGCCCTTAATGAAAAACTGTTTTTT. As protein: CASSREGALNEKLFF. The genes are TRBV5-4 and TRBJ1-4, with TRBD1 identical over 7 bases. V lost 4 bases and J lost 4; bases outside the gene matches: 7. The CDR3 has 15 amino acids. From germline, CDR1 is SGHNT and CDR2 YYREEE (reference sequence).

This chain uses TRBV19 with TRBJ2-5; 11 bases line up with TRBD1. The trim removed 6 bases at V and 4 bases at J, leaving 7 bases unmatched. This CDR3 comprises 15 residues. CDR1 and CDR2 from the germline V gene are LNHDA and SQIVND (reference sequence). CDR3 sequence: CASSLLGTGGETQYF. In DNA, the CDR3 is TGTGCCAGTAGCCTACTTGGGACAGGGGGAGAGACCCAGTACTTC.

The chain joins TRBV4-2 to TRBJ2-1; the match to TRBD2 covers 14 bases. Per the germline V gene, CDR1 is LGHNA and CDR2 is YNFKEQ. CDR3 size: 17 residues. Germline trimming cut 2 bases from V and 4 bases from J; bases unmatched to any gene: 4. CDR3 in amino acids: CASSQRLAGGQYNEQFF. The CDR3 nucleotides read TGTGCCAGCAGCCAAAGACTAGCGGGGGGGCAATACAATGAGCAGTTCTTC.

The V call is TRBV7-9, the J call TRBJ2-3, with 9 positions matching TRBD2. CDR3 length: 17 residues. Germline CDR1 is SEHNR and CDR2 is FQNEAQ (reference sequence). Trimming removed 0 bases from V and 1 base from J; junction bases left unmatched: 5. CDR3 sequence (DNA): TGTGCCAGCAGCTTAGCAAGTAGCGGGGGTCGCACAGATACGCAGTATTTT. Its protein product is CASSLASSGGRTDTQYF.

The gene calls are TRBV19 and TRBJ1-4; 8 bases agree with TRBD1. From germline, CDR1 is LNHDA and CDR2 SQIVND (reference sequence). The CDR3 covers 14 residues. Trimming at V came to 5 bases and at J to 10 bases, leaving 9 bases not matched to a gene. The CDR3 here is CASSAQGATGKLFF. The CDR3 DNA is TGTGCCAGTAGTGCTCAGGGGGCAACTGGAAAACTGTTTTTT.

This CDR3 is CASSWGQTVSTEAFF. The DNA for the CDR3 is TGTGCCAGCAGTTGGGGACAGACCGTTAGCACTGAAGCTTTCTTT. The gene calls are TRBV27 and TRBJ1-1; TRBD1 agrees at 7 bases. This CDR3 is 15 amino acids long. V was clipped by 4 bases and J by 4 bases; unmatched bases: 9. Germline V CDR1 and CDR2: MNHEY, SMNVEV (reference sequence).

The chain's CDR3 is CASSTNRGGEQYF. The CDR3 DNA is TGTGCCAGTAGTACAAACAGGGGTGGCGAGCAGTACTTC. The chain has TRBV19 and TRBJ2-7; TRBD1 aligns across 7 bases. The V gene end was trimmed by 4 bases and the J gene end by 6 bases; junction bases not matched to a gene: 6. The V gene's germline CDR1 is LNHDA and CDR2 SQIVND (reference sequence). The CDR3 loop spans 13 amino acids.

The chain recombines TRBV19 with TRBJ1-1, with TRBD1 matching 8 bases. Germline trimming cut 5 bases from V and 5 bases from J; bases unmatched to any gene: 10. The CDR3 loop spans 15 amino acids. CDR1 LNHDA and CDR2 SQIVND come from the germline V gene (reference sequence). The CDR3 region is CASSSGRGRVTEAFF. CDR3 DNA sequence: TGTGCCAGTAGTTCGGGCAGGGGGCGAGTTACTGAAGCTTTCTTT.

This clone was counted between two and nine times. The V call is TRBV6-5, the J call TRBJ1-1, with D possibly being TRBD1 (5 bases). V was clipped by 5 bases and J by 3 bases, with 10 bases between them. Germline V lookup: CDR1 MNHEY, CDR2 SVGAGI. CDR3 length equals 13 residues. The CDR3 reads CASSTRVDTEAFF. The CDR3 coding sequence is TGTGCCAGCAGTACCAGGGTGGACACTGAAGCTTTCTTT.

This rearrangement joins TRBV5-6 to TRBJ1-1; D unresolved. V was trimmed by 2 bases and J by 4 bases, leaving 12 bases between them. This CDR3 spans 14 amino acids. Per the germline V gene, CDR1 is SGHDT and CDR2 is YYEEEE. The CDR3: CASSLAGIGTEAFF. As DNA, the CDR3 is TGTGCCAGCAGCTTAGCGGGAATCGGCACTGAAGCTTTCTTT.

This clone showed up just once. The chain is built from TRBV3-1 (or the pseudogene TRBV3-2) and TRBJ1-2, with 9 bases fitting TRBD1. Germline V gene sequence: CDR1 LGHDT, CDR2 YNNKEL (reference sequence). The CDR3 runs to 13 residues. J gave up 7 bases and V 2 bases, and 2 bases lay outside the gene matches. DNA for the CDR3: TGTGCCAGCAGCCAACTACAGGGGGCTGGCTACACCTTC. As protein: CASSQLQGAGYTF.

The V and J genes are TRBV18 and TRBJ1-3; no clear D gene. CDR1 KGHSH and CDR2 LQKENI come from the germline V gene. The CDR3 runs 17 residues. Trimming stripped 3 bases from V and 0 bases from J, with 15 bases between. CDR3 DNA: TGTGCCAGCTCACCCCGTGAGGCACGCTCCTCTGGAAACACCATATATTTT. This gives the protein CASSPREARSSGNTIYF.

CDR3 nucleotides: TGCGCCAGCCTCAGCTTGTCGGGGAGTGAGGCCGGGGAGCTGTTTTTT. This translates into CASLSLSGSEAGELFF. The rearrangement uses TRBV5-1 and TRBJ2-2; D is perhaps TRBD2 (5 bases). Germline loops: CDR1 SGHRS, CDR2 YFSETQ. V dropped 7 bases and J dropped 6 bases, with 22 bases sitting between them. CDR3 length equals 16 residues.

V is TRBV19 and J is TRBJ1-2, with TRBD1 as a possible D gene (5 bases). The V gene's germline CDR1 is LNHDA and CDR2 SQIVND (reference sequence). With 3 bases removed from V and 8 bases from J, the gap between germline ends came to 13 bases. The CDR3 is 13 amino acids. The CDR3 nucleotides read TGTGCCAGTAGTATGACAGCCCTGTGGGGCTACACCTTC. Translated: CASSMTALWGYTF.

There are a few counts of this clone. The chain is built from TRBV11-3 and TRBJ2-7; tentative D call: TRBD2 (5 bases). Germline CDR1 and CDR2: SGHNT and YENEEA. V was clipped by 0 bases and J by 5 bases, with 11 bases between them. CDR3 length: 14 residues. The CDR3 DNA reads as TGTGCCAGCAGCTTAGATGGAGGTCGGAACGAGCAGTACTTC. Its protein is CASSLDGGRNEQYF.

Written as DNA, the CDR3 is TGTGCTAGTGGTTTGGGAACGACTAGCTCGGATACGCAGTATTTT. It encodes CASGLGTTSSDTQYF. This sequence joins TRBV12-5 and TRBJ2-3, with 7 bases matching TRBD2. Germline CDR1 LGHNT, CDR2 FRNRAP. This CDR3 region has 15 residues. Losses at the gene ends were 1 base for V and 6 bases for J; bases not matched to a gene: 7.

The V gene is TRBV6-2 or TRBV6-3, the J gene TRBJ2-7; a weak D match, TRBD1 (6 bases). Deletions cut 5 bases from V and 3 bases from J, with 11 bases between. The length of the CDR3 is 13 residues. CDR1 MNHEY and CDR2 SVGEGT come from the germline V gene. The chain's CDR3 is CASSPYRDYEQYF. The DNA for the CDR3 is TGTGCCAGCAGTCCATACAGGGACTACGAGCAGTACTTC.

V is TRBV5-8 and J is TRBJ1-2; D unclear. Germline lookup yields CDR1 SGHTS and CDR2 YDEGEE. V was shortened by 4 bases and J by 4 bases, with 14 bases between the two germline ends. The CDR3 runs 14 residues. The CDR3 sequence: CASSPKQARYGYTF. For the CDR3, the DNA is TGTGCCAGCAGCCCCAAGCAAGCGCGCTATGGCTACACCTTC.

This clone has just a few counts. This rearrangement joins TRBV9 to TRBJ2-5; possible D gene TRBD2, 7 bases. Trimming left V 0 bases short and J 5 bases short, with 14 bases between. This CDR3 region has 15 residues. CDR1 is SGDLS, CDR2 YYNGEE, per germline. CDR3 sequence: CASSVVGGGQETQYF. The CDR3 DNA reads TGTGCCAGCAGCGTAGTTGGGGGGGGCCAGGAGACCCAGTACTTC.